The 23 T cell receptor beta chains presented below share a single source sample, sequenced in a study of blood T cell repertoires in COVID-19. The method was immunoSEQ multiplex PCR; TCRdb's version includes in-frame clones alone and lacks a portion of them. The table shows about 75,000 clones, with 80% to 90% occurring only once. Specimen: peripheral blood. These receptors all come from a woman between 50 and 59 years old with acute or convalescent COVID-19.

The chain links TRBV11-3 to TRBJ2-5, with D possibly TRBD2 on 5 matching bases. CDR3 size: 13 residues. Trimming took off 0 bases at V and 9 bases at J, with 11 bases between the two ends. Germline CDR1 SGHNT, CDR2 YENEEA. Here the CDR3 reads CASSLEEGRAQYF. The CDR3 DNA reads TGTGCCAGCAGCTTAGAGGAAGGGCGGGCCCAGTACTTC.

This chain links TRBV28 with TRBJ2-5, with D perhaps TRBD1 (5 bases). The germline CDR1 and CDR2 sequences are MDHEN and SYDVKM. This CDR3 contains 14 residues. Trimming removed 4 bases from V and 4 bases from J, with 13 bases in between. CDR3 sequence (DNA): TGTGCCAGCAGTTCGACAGATCTTCGAGAGACCCAGTACTTC. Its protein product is CASSSTDLRETQYF.

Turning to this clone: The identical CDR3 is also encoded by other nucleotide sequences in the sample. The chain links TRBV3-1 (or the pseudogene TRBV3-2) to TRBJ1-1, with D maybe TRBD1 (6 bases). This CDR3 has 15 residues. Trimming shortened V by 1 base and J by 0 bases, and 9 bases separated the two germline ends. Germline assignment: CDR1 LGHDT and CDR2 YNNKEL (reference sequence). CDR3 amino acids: CASSQAGQLNTEAFF. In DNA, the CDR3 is TGTGCCAGCAGCCAAGCTGGACAGCTGAACACTGAAGCTTTCTTT.

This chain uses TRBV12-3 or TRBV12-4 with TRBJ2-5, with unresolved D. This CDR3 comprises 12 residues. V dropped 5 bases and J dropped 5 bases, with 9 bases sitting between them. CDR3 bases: TGTGCCAGCAGTCAATACGGGGAGACCCAGTACTTC. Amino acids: CASSQYGETQYF.

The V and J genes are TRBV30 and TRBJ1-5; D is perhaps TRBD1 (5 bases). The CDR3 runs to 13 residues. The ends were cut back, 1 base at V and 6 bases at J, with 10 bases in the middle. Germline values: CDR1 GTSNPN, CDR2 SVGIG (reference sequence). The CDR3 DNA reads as TGTGCCTGGAGTGGGTCACAGGCTCAGCCCCAGCATTTT. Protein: CAWSGSQAQPQHF.

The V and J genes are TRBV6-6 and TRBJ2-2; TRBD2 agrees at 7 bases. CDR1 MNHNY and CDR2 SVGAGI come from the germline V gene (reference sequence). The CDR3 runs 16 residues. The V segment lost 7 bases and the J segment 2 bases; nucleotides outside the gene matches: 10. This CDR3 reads CASTPPWGGNTGELFF. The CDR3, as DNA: TGTGCCAGCACTCCCCCTTGGGGGGGAAACACCGGGGAGCTGTTTTTT.

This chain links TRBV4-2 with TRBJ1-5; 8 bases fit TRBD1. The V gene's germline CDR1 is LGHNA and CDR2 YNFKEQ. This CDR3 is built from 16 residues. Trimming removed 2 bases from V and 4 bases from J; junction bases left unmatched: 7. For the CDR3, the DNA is TGTGCCAGCAGCCAAACACAGGGGGGGGAAAATCAGCCCCAGCATTTT. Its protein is CASSQTQGGENQPQHF.

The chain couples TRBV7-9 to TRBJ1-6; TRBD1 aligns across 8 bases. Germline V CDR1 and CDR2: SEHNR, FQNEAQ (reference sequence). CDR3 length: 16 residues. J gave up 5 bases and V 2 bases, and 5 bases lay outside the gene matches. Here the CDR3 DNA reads TGTGCCAGCAGCTTAATTGCAGGGGGCCATAATTCACCCCTCCACTTT. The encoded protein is CASSLIAGGHNSPLHF.

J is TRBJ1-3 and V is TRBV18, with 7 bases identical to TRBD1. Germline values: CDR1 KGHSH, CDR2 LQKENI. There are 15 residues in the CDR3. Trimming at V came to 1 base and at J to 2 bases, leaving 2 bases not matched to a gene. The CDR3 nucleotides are TGTGCCAGCTCACCACTACAGGGGACTGGAAACACCATATATTTT. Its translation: CASSPLQGTGNTIYF.

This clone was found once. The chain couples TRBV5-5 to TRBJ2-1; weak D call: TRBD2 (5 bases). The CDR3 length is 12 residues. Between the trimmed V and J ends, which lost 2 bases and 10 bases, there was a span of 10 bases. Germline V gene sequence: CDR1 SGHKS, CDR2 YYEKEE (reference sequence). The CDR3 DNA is TGTGCCAGCAGCTTTTCCGGGGAGGAGCAGTTCTTC. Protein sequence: CASSFSGEEQFF.

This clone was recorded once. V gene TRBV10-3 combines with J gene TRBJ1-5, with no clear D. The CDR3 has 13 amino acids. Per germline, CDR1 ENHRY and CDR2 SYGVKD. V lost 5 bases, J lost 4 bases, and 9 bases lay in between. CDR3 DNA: TGTGCCATCAGTCGCGAGGGAAATCAGCCCCAGCATTTT. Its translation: CAISREGNQPQHF.

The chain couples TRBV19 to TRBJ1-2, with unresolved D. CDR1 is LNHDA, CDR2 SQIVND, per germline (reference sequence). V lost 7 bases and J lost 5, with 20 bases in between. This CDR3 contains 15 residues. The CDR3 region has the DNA TGTGCCAGTATTCCCGAAGGAGGGCGGAATTATGGCTACACCTTC. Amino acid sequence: CASIPEGGRNYGYTF.

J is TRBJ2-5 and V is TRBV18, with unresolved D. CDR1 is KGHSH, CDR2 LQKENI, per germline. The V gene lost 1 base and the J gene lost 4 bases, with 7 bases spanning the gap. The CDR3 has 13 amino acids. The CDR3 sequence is CASSPLAAETQYF. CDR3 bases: TGTGCCAGCTCACCACTAGCCGCAGAGACCCAGTACTTC. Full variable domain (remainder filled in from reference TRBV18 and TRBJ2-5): NAGVMQNPRHLVRRRGQEARLRCSPMKGHSHVYWYRQLPEEGLKFMVYLQKENIIDESGMPKERFSAEFPKEGPSILRIQQVVRGDSAAYFCASSPLAAETQYFGPGTRLLVL.

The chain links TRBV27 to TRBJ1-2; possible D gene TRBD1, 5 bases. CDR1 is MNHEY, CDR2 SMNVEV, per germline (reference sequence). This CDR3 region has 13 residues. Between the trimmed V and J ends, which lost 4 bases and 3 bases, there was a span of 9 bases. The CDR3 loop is CASSSLTDYGYTF. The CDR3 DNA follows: TGTGCCAGCAGTTCTTTGACAGACTATGGCTACACCTTC.

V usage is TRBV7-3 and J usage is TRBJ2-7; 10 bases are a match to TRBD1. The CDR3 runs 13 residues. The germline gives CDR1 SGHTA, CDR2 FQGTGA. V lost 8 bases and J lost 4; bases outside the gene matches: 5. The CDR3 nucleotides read TGTGCCAGCTCAAGGGACAGGGGTTACGAGCAGTACTTC. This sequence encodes CASSRDRGYEQYF.

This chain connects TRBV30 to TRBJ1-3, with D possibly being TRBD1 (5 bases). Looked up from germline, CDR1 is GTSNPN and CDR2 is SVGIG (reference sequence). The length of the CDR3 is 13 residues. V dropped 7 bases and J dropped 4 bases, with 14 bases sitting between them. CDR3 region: CALSAGHGNTIYF. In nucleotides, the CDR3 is TGTGCCTTATCTGCGGGGCACGGAAACACCATATATTTT. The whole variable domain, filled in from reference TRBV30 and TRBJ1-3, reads SQTIHQWPATLVQPVGSPLSLECTVEGTSNPNLYWYRQAAGRGLQLLFYSVGIGQISSEVPQNLSASRPQDRQFILSSKKLLLSDSGFYLCALSAGHGNTIYFGEGSWLTVV.

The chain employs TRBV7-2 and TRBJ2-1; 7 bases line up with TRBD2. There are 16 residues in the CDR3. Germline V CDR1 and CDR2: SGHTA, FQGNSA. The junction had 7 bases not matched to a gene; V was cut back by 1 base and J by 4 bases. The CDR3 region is CASSLGNGLEYNEQFF. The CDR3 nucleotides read TGTGCCAGCAGCTTAGGGAATGGACTAGAGTACAATGAGCAGTTCTTC.

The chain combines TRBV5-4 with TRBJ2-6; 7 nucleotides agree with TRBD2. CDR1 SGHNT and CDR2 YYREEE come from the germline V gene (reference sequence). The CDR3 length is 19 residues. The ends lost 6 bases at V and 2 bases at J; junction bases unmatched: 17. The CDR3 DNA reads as TGTGCCAGCAACGTGCGGTACGGGGGGAGCTTTGCTGGGGCCAACGTCCTGACTTTC. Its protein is CASNVRYGGSFAGANVLTF.

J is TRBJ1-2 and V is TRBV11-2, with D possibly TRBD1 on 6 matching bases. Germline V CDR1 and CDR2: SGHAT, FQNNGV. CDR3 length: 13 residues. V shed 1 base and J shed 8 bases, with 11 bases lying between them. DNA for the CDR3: TGTGCCAGCAGCTTAGTCAGGGGAGAAGGCTACACCTTC. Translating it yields CASSLVRGEGYTF.

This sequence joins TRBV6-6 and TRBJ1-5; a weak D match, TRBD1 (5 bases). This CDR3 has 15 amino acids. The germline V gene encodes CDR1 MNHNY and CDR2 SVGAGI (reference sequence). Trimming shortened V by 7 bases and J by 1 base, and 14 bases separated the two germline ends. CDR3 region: CASNWGQGSNQPQHF. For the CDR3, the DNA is TGTGCCAGCAATTGGGGCCAGGGAAGCAATCAGCCCCAGCATTTT.

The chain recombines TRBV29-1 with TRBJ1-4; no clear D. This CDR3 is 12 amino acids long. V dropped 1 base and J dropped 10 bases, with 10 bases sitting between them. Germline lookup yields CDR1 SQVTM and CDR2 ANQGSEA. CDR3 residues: CSVEGRSGKLFF. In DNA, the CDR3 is TGCAGCGTTGAAGGGAGGTCTGGAAAACTGTTTTTT.

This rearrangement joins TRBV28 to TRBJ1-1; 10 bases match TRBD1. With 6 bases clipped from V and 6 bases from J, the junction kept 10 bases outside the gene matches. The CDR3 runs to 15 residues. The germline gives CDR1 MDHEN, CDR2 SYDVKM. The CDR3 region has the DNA TGTGCCAGCAGCCTCACGACAGGGGGCGCCTCTGAAGCTTTCTTT. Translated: CASSLTTGGASEAFF. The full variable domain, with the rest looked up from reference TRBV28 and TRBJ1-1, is DVKVTQSSRYLVKRTGEKVFLECVQDMDHENMFWYRQDPGLGLRLIYFSYDVKMKEKGDIPEGYSVSREKKERFSLILESASTNQTSMYLCASSLTTGGASEAFFGQGTRLTVV.

For the CDR3, the DNA is TGTGCCAGCAGCTTATCTAGCGGGGGCCAAGAGACCCAGTACTTC. Amino acid sequence: CASSLSSGGQETQYF. The rearrangement uses TRBV6-5 and TRBJ2-5; 10 bases agree with TRBD2. The CDR3 covers 15 residues. Trimming at V came to 6 bases and at J to 1 base, leaving 5 bases not matched to a gene. The germline CDR1 and CDR2 sequences are MNHEY and SVGAGI.